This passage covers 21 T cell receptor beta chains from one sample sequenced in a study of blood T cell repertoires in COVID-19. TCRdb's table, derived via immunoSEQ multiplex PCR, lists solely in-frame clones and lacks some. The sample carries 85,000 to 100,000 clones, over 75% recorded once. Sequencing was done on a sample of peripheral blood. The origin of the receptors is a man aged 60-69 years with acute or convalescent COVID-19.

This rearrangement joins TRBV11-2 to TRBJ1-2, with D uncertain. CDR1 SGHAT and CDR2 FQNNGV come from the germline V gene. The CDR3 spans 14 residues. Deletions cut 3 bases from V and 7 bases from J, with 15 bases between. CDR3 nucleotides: TGTGCCAGCAGCTTTCAAGGCTTCCGAGGTGGCTACACCTTC. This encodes CASSFQGFRGGYTF.

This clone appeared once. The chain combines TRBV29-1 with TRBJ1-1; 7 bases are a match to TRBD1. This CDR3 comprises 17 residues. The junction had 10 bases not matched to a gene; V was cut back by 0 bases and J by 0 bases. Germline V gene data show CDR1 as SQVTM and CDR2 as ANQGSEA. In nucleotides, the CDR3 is TGCAGCGTTGAAGATCGTCCGACAGGGCCCATGAACACTGAAGCTTTCTTT. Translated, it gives CSVEDRPTGPMNTEAFF.

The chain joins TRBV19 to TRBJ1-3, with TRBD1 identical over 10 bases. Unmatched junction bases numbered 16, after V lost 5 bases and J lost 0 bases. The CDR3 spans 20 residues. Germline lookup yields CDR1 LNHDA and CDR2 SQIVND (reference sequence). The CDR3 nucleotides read TGTGCCAGTAGTCGAACCGGGACAGGGGACCTATTCTCCTCTGGAAACACCATATATTTT. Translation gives CASSRTGTGDLFSSGNTIYF.

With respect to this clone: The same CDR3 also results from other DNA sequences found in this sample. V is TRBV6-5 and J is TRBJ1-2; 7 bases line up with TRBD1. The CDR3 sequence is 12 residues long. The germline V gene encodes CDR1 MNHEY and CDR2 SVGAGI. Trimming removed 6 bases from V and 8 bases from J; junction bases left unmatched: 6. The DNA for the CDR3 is TGTGCCAGCAGCTCGACAGGGAACGGCTACACCTTC. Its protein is CASSSTGNGYTF.

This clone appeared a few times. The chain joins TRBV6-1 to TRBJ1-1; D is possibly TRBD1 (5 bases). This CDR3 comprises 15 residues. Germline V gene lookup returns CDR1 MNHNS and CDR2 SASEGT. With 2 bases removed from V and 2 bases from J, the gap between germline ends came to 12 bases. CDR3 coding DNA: TGTGCCAGCAGTGAACAGGGCAGATCAAACACTGAAGCTTTCTTT. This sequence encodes CASSEQGRSNTEAFF.

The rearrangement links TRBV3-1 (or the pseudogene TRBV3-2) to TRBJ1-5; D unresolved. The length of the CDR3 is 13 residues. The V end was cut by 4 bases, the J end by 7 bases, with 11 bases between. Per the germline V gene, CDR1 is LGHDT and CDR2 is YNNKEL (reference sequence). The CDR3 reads CASSLGGPQPQHF. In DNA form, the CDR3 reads TGTGCCAGCAGCCTTGGTGGGCCCCAGCCCCAGCATTTT.

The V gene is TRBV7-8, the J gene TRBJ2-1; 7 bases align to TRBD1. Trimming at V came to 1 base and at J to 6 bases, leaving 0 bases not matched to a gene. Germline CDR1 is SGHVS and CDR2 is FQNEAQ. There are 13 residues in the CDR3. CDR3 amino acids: CASSLDRGNEQFF. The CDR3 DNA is TGTGCCAGCAGCTTAGACAGGGGCAATGAGCAGTTCTTC.

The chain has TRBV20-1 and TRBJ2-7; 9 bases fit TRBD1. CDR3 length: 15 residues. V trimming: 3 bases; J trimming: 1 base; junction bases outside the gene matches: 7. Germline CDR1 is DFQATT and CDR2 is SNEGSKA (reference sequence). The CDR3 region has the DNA TGCAGTGCTAGTGAGTGGGGACAGGGATCCTACGAGCAGTACTTC. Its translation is CSASEWGQGSYEQYF.

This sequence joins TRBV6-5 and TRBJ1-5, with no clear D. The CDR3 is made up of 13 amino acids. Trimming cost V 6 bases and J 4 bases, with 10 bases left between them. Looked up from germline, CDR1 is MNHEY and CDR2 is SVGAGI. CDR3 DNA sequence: TGTGCCAGCAGCTCCACAGCAAATCAGCCCCAGCATTTT. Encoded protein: CASSSTANQPQHF.

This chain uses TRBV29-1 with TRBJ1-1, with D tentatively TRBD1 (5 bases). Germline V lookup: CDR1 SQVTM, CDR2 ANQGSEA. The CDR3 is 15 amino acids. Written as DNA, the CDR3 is TGCAACTACTCTTCGGGAGGACAATCGAACACTGAAGCTTTCTTT. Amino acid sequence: CNYSSGGQSNTEAFF.

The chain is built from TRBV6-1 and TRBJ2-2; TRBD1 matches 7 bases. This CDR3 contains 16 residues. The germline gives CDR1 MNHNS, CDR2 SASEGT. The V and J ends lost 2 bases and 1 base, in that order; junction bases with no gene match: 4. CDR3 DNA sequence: TGTGCCAGCAGTGAAAGGGGGCGAAAGAACACCGGGGAGCTGTTTTTT. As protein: CASSERGRKNTGELFF.

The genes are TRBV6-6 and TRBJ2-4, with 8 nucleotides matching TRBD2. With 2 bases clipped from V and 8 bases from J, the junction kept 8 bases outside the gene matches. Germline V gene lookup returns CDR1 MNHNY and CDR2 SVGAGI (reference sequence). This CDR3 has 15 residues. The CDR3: CASSYEAGGAYIQYF. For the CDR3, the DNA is TGTGCCAGCAGTTACGAGGCGGGGGGCGCGTACATTCAGTACTTC.

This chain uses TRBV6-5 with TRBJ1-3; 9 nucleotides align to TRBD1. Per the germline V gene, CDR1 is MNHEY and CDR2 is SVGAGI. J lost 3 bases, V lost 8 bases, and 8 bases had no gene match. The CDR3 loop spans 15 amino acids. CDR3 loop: CASSQQGASGNTIYF. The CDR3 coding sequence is TGTGCCAGCTCGCAACAGGGGGCTAGTGGAAACACCATATATTTT.

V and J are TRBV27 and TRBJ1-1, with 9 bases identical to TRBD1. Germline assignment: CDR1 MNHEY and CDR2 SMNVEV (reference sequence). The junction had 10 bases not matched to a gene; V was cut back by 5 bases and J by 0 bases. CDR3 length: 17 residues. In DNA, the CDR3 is TGTGCCAGCAGTCCCACAGGGGGCAGGGCTATGAACACTGAAGCTTTCTTT. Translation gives CASSPTGGRAMNTEAFF.

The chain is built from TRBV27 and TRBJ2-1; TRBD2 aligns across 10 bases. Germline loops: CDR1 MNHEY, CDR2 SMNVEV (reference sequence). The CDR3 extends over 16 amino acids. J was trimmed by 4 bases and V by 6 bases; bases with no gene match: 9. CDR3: CASSPLSGGLYNEQFF. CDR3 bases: TGTGCCAGCAGCCCACTTAGCGGGGGGCTTTACAATGAGCAGTTCTTC.

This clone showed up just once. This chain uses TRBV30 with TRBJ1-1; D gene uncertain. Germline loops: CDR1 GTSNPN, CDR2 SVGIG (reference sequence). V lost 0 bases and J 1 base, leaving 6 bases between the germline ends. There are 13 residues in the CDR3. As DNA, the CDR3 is TGTGCCTGGAGTGTACCCGGGAACACTGAAGCTTTCTTT. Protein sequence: CAWSVPGNTEAFF.

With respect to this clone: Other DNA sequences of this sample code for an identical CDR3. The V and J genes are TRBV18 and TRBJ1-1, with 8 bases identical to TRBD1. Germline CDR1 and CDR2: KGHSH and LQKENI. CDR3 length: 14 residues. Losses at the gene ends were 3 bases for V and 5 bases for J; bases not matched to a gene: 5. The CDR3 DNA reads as TGTGCCAGCTCACCCGGACAGGGTGTTACTGAAGCTTTCTTT. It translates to CASSPGQGVTEAFF.

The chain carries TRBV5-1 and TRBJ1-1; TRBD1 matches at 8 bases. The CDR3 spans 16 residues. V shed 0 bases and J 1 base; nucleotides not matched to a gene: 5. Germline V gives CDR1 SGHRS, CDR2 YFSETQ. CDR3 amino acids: CASSLAVRGRNTEAFF. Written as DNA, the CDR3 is TGCGCCAGCAGCTTGGCCGTCAGGGGGCGGAACACTGAAGCTTTCTTT. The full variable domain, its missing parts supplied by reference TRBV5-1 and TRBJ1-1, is KAGVTQTPRYLIKTRGQQVTLSCSPISGHRSVSWYQQTPGQGLQFLFEYFSETQRNKGNFPGRFSGRQFSNSRSEMNVSTLELGDSALYLCASSLAVRGRNTEAFFGQGTRLTVV.

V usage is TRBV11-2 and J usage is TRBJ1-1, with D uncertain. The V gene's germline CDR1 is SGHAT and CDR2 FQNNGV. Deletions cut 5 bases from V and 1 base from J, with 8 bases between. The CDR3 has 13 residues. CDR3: CASSQQQNTEAFF. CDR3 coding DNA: TGTGCCAGCAGCCAACAGCAGAACACTGAAGCTTTCTTT.

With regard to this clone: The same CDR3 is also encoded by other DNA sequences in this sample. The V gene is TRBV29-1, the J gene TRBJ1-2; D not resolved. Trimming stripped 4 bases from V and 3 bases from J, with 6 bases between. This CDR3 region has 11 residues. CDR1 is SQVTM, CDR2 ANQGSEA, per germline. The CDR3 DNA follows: TGCAGCGTTGGGCAGGACTATGGCTACACCTTC. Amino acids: CSVGQDYGYTF.

The CDR3 loop is CASTALGPSTDTQYF. The CDR3 nucleotides are TGTGCCAGCACCGCCCTTGGCCCTAGCACAGATACGCAGTATTTT. J is TRBJ2-3 and V is TRBV25-1, with D hard to call. Germline V lookup: CDR1 MGHDK, CDR2 SYGVNS. Trimming took 7 bases from V and 0 from J, leaving 14 bases between them. The CDR3 consists of 15 residues.